This TCR beta chain derives from a study of identical twins. With respect to this clonotype: Its target is not known.

In every case, the donor was a healthy Caucasian. Study results and limitations: Its conclusions, products of cross-sectional statistical analysis, did not come from following the same donors. Out-of-frame beta chain sequences displayed weaker excess sharing between twins.

This CDR3 region has 17 residues. Germline V lookup: CDR1 DFQATT, CDR2 SNEGSKA (reference sequence). Unmatched junction bases numbered 5, after V lost 0 bases and J lost 4 bases. TCRdb fed the 5' RACE reads into MiXCR, producing one record per CDR3 protein. The table records about 810,000 distinct CDR3 sequences, roughly an eighth of them present only once. These sequences were also reported in another study, on yellow fever vaccine responses in identical twins.

This chain uses TRBV20-1 with TRBJ2-2; TRBD2 matches at 13 bases. The clonotype originates from a woman aged 18-29 years in good health. Source material: PBMCs. CDR3 DNA: TGCAGTGCTAGAGATCCCCGACTAGCGGGAGGCACCGGGGAGCTGTTTTTT. Translating gives CSARDPRLAGGTGELFF.